This T cell receptor beta chain was sequenced in a study of cytomegalovirus exposure and HLA in healthy donors. Study details: In an early release, HLA-typed donors contributed some 82 million unique TCR sequences. The study's findings and limits: Common viral pathogens seemed to be connected with several of the most significant clusters, according to a later analysis. An analysis that came later showed most CMV-associated TCR beta chains appearing HLA-restricted.

Between the trimmed V and J ends, which lost 3 bases and 0 bases, there was a span of 11 bases. The germline gives CDR1 PRHDT, CDR2 FYEKMQ (reference sequence). The CDR3 runs to 15 residues. In regard to this clone: Its antigen is unknown.

PCR involved 60 Vbeta and 13 Jbeta primers. Method: immunoSEQ multiplex PCR; TCRdb's copy keeps in-frame clones and lacks some. The repertoire holds about 110,000 clones, with about 75% as singletons. Specimen: PBMCs. The J gene is TRBJ1-2, the V gene TRBV13, with D possibly matching TRBD1 (5 bases). The sequence derives from a man aged 40-49 years in good health and CMV-seronegative. CDR3 nucleotide sequence: TGTGCCAGCAGCTTTTCCGGGGGTCCTAACTATGGCTACACCTTC. Translation gives CASSFSGGPNYGYTF.